The source of this T cell receptor beta chain is a study of blood T cell repertoires in COVID-19. J gave up 5 bases and V 2 bases, and 6 bases lay outside the gene matches. This CDR3 has 15 residues. The germline CDR1 and CDR2 sequences are KGHDR and SFDVKD. This clone was recorded once. Assay used: immunoSEQ multiplex PCR; TCRdb lists only in-frame clones, some missing. The sample lists approximately 140,000 clones, approximately 88% occurring once. This receptor was obtained from a man in his sixties with acute or convalescent COVID-19. Sequenced input: peripheral blood. The chain carries TRBV24-1 and TRBJ2-5, with 8 bases fitting TRBD2. CDR3 loop: CATSDWSGGGETQYF. CDR3 DNA sequence: TGTGCCACCAGTGATTGGTCGGGAGGGGGGGAGACCCAGTACTTC.